A single sample is the source of the 18 T cell receptor beta chains below, sequenced in a study of T cells after somatic rescue of genetic block. Method: immunoSEQ multiplex PCR; TCRdb's copy keeps in-frame clones and lacks some. Of 14,000 to 15,000 clones in the sample, approximately 75% were seen once. Sequenced input: peripheral blood mononuclear cells (PBMCs). The source of these receptors is a man younger than 35.

This clone has only a few counts. The chain employs TRBV6-5 and TRBJ2-7, with 11 bases aligning to TRBD2. CDR1 and CDR2 from the germline V gene are MNHEY and SVGAGI. Trimming cost V 4 bases and J 5 bases; bases outside gene matches: 4. This CDR3 comprises 14 residues. This CDR3 is CASSLAGGTDEQYF. The CDR3 region has the DNA TGTGCCAGCAGTTTAGCGGGAGGGACGGACGAGCAGTACTTC.

V usage is TRBV4-1 and J usage is TRBJ2-7; D gene ambiguous. Germline CDR1 MGHRA, CDR2 YSYEKL. The length of the CDR3 is 17 residues. V was pared by 1 base and J by 3 bases, with 19 bases between. The CDR3 sequence is CASSQVGGSAGLYEQYF. CDR3 bases: TGCGCCAGCAGCCAAGTTGGCGGATCAGCTGGGCTCTACGAGCAGTACTTC.

The chain carries TRBV30 and TRBJ1-6; D not resolved. This CDR3 has 15 amino acids. The germline CDR1 and CDR2 sequences are GTSNPN and SVGIG (reference sequence). V was clipped by 2 bases and J by 6 bases, with 14 bases between them. The CDR3 coding sequence is TGTGCCTGGAGTAGGTCGTTGGCAGCTAATTCACCCCTCCACTTT. It translates to CAWSRSLAANSPLHF.

The rearrangement joins TRBV6-1 to TRBJ2-5; 8 nucleotides align to TRBD1. The CDR3 sequence is 13 residues long. Losses at the gene ends were 6 bases for V and 11 bases for J; bases not matched to a gene: 11. CDR1 and CDR2 from the germline V gene are MNHNS and SASEGT. The CDR3 loop is CASSPGDRLRQYF. The DNA for the CDR3 is TGTGCCAGCAGCCCAGGGGACAGGTTAAGGCAGTACTTC.

This clone is categorized as medium-sized. V is TRBV19 and J is TRBJ2-5, with TRBD1 identical over 9 bases. Losses at the gene ends were 6 bases for V and 5 bases for J; bases not matched to a gene: 4. Germline V lookup: CDR1 LNHDA, CDR2 SQIVND (reference sequence). The CDR3 covers 13 residues. CDR3 nucleotides: TGTGCCAGTAGGGACAGGGGCGAGGAGACCCAGTACTTC. Protein sequence: CASRDRGEETQYF.

The rearrangement joins TRBV28 to TRBJ1-3; no reliable D call. CDR3 size: 17 residues. CDR1 MDHEN and CDR2 SYDVKM come from the germline V gene. With 4 bases removed from V and 4 bases from J, the gap between germline ends came to 20 bases. CDR3 protein: CASSWTPPGVIGNTIYF. DNA for the CDR3: TGTGCCAGCAGTTGGACCCCCCCCGGGGTGATAGGAAACACCATATATTTT. Complete variable domain (other parts from reference TRBV28 and TRBJ1-3): DVKVTQSSRYLVKRTGEKVFLECVQDMDHENMFWYRQDPGLGLRLIYFSYDVKMKEKGDIPEGYSVSREKKERFSLILESASTNQTSMYLCASSWTPPGVIGNTIYFGEGSWLTVV.

This sequence joins TRBV7-2 and TRBJ2-7; a weak D match, TRBD2 (6 bases). This CDR3 is built from 17 residues. The germline CDR1 and CDR2 sequences are SGHTA and FQGNSA. The V and J ends lost 5 bases and 2 bases respectively, with 22 bases between them. CDR3: CASSQWGLPRGTYEQYF. The CDR3 DNA sequence: TGTGCCAGCAGCCAGTGGGGACTTCCTAGGGGCACCTACGAGCAGTACTTC.

The rearrangement joins TRBV11-3 to TRBJ1-2; D not resolved. V lost 4 bases, J lost 0 bases, and 9 bases lay in between. Germline values: CDR1 SGHNT, CDR2 YENEEA. The CDR3 runs to 14 residues. The CDR3: CASSWQVSNYGYTF. The CDR3 DNA reads as TGTGCCAGCAGCTGGCAAGTTTCTAACTATGGCTACACCTTC.

This clone occurred once. J is TRBJ1-6 and V is TRBV7-9, with 8 positions matching TRBD1. The V and J ends lost 5 bases and 10 bases, in that order; junction bases with no gene match: 7. This CDR3 region has 14 residues. CDR1 and CDR2 (germline): SEHNR, FQNEAQ (reference sequence). Here the CDR3 reads CASSPGQGGSPLHF. The CDR3, as DNA: TGTGCCAGCAGCCCCGGACAGGGAGGGTCACCCCTCCACTTT.

Points on this clone: The junction does not match germline at one end; this may be a read error. This rearrangement joins TRBV11-2 to TRBJ2-5; possibly TRBD2 for D (5 bases). The CDR3 totals 13 residues. Germline CDR1 reads SGHAT; CDR2 reads FQNNGV. CDR3 loop: CASSFSVGEAQYF. The CDR3 region has the DNA TGTGCCAGCAGCTTTAGCGTGGGAGAGGCCCAGTACTTC. The full variable domain, rest sourced from reference TRBV11-2 and TRBJ2-5, is EAGVAQSPRYKIIEKRQSVAFWCNPISGHATLYWYQQILGQGPKLLIQFQNNGVVDDSQLPKDRFSAERLKGVDSTLKIQPAKLEDSAVYLCASSFSVGEAQYFGPGTRLLVL.

The chain is built from TRBV5-1 and TRBJ2-7; TRBD1 matches 7 bases. Germline CDR1 reads SGHRS; CDR2 reads YFSETQ. The CDR3 runs 15 residues. J was trimmed by 0 bases and V by 4 bases; bases with no gene match: 7. The CDR3 region is CASSGWDSGSYEQYF. The CDR3 nucleotides are TGCGCCAGCAGCGGTTGGGACAGTGGCTCCTACGAGCAGTACTTC.

V gene TRBV11-3 combines with J gene TRBJ2-7, with D perhaps assigned TRBD1 or TRBD2 (5 bases each). This CDR3 is 16 amino acids long. Between the trimmed V and J ends, which lost 4 bases and 6 bases, there was a span of 22 bases. Germline V CDR1 and CDR2: SGHNT, YENEEA. CDR3 nucleotide sequence: TGTGCCAGCAGCTCATGGGTGGGACCGTGGTCCGGCGAGCAGTACTTC. Translation: CASSSWVGPWSGEQYF. Full variable domain (remainder filled in from reference TRBV11-3 and TRBJ2-7): EAGVVQSPRYKIIEKKQPVAFWCNPISGHNTLYWYLQNLGQGPELLIRYENEEAVDDSQLPKDRFSAERLKGVDSTLKIQPAELGDSAVYLCASSSWVGPWSGEQYFGPGTRLTVT.

This clone was found a few times. The chain uses TRBV5-1 and TRBJ2-5, with D possibly called TRBD1 or TRBD2 (5 bases each). The germline CDR1 and CDR2 sequences are SGHRS and YFSETQ. The CDR3 runs to 14 residues. Trimming stripped 4 bases from V and 1 base from J, with 11 bases between. CDR3 sequence reads: CASSDGALQETQYF. The CDR3 DNA reads TGCGCCAGCAGCGACGGGGCACTCCAAGAGACCCAGTACTTC.

This clone was seen a single time. The CDR3: CASRGGQGALSNQPQHF. The CDR3, as DNA: TGTGCCAGTAGGGGGGGACAGGGGGCTCTAAGCAATCAGCCCCAGCATTTT. The gene calls are TRBV19 and TRBJ1-5; 12 bases line up with TRBD1. This CDR3 has 17 residues. Unmatched junction bases numbered 7, after V lost 6 bases and J lost 1 base. Germline CDR1 LNHDA, CDR2 SQIVND (reference sequence). Based on the CDR3 plus reference TRBV19 and TRBJ1-5, the full variable domain is DGGITQSPKYLFRKEGQNVTLSCEQNLNHDAMYWYRQDPGQGLRLIYYSQIVNDFQKGDIAEGYSVSREKKESFPLTVTSAQKNPTAFYLCASRGGQGALSNQPQHFGDGTRLSIL.

The V gene is TRBV19, the J gene TRBJ2-7, with D possibly called TRBD1 or TRBD2 (5 bases each). Trimming cost V 3 bases and J 4 bases, with 7 bases left between them. Germline V gene lookup returns CDR1 LNHDA and CDR2 SQIVND (reference sequence). The CDR3 spans 12 residues. The CDR3 is CASSIGGYEQYF. The DNA for the CDR3 is TGTGCCAGTAGTATTGGGGGTTACGAGCAGTACTTC.

The V gene is TRBV28, the J gene TRBJ1-3; 8 positions match TRBD1. CDR3 length: 16 residues. Looked up from germline, CDR1 is MDHEN and CDR2 is SYDVKM. Trimming removed 3 bases from V and 4 bases from J; junction bases left unmatched: 8. The chain's CDR3 is CASSFASGGGGNTIYF. In nucleotides, the CDR3 is TGTGCCAGCAGTTTCGCATCAGGGGGCGGCGGAAACACCATATATTTT.

The chain joins TRBV25-1 to TRBJ2-1; D gene uncertain. Trimming left V 6 bases short and J 4 bases short, with 4 bases between. Germline CDR1 MGHDK, CDR2 SYGVNS. CDR3 length: 11 residues. The CDR3 coding sequence is TGTGCCAGCAGCTTATACAATGAGCAGTTCTTC. Translated: CASSLYNEQFF. Full variable domain (remainder filled in from reference TRBV25-1 and TRBJ2-1): EADIYQTPRYLVIGTGKKITLECSQTMGHDKMYWYQQDPGMELHLIHYSYGVNSTEKGDLSSESTVSRIRTEHFPLTLESARPSHTSQYLCASSLYNEQFFGPGTRLTVL.

To note about this clone: One end of the junction is discordant with germline, which a read error may explain. CDR3 coding DNA: TGTACTTTGGGGGCGGGAGAGACCCAGTACTTC. This codes for CTLGAGETQYF. J is TRBJ2-5 and V is TRBV20-1; tentative D call: TRBD1 (6 bases). CDR1 and CDR2 from the germline V gene are DFQATT and SNEGSKA (reference sequence). The CDR3 is 11 amino acids.